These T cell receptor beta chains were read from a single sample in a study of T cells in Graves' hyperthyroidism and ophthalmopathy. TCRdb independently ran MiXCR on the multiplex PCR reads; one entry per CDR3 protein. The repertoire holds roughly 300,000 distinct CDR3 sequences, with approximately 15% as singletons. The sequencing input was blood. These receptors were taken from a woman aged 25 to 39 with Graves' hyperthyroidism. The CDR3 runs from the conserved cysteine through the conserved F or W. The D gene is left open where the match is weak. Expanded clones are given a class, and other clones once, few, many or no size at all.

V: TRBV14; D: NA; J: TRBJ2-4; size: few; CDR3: CASSHPEDIQYF; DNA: TGTGCCAGCAGCCACCCAGAGGACATTCAGTACTTC
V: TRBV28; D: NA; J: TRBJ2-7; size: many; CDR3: CASSPGGGNREQYF; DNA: TGTGCCAGCAGTCCCGGAGGGGGGAACAGAGAGCAGTACTTC
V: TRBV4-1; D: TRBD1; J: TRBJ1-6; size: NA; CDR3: CASSQGTGGASYNSPLHF; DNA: TGCGCCAGCAGCCAAGGTACAGGGGGCGCGTCCTATAATTCACCCCTCCACTTT
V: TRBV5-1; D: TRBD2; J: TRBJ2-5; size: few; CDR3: CASSLWRGMQETQYF; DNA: TGCGCCAGCAGCTTGTGGCGGGGGATGCAAGAGACCCAGTACTTC
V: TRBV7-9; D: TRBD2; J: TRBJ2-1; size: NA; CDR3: CASSLAGGKSSYNEQFF; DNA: TGTGCCAGCAGCTTAGCGGGAGGGAAAAGCTCCTACAATGAGCAGTTCTTC
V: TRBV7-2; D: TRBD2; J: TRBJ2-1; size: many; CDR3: CASTRGGEGYNEQFF; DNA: TGTGCCAGCACCCGGGGGGGGGAAGGCTACAATGAGCAGTTCTTC
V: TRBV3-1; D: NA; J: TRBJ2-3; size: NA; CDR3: CASSQSSVLLTDTQYF; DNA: TGTGCCAGCAGCCAAAGCTCGGTTTTACTTACAGATACGCAGTATTTT
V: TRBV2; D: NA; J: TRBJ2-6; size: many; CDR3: CASSGIRSITPTSGANVLTF; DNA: TGTGCCAGCAGTGGAATAAGGTCTATTACGCCGACCTCTGGGGCCAACGTCCTGACTTTC
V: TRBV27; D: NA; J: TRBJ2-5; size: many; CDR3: CASSDEGTYKETQYF; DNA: TGTGCCAGCAGTGACGAGGGCACCTACAAAGAGACCCAGTACTTC
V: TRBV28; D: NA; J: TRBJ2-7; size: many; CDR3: CASSYTYEQYF; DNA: TGTGCCAGCAGCTACACTTACGAGCAGTACTTC
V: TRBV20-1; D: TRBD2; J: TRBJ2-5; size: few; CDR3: CSGRRGRAGETQYF; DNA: TGCAGTGGCAGACGGGGGAGGGCCGGAGAGACCCAGTACTTC
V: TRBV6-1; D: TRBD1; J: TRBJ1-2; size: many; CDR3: CASSEAEGQSSGYTF; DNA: TGTGCCAGCAGTGAAGCAGAGGGACAGTCTTCTGGCTACACCTTC
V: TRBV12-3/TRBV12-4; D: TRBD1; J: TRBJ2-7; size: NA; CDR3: CASRETGGSYEQYF; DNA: TGTGCCAGCAGGGAGACAGGGGGAAGCTACGAGCAGTACTTC